This TCR beta chain was obtained from a study of response to subunit inactivated influenza vaccine. General study findings and limits: Seasonal influenza vaccination, on each occasion, was suggested by the authors to recruit few new T cells.

TCRdb reprocessed the RT-PCR reads via MiXCR and lists one record per CDR3 protein. In the table there are about 650,000 distinct CDR3 sequences, 15% to 18% of which are singletons. On this clonotype itself: Its matching antigen is unknown.

Sequenced here: PBMCs from blood, sampled roughly 13 days after vaccination. This receptor was taken from a man aged 45-65 years who received an inactivated influenza vaccine.

DNA for the CDR3: TGTGCCAGCAGCATTACAGGGGGAATTGGCACTGAAGCTTTCTTT. This codes for CASSITGGIGTEAFF. The chain employs TRBV3-1 and TRBJ1-1; 8 bases map to TRBD1. J was trimmed by 4 bases and V by 5 bases; bases with no gene match: 9. The CDR3 has 15 amino acids. Germline V gene lookup returns CDR1 LGHDT and CDR2 YNNKEL (reference sequence).